The 21 T cell receptor beta chains reported below all come from one sample, sequenced in a study of OX40 agonist ivuxolimab in advanced cancers. Sequenced by immunoSEQ multiplex PCR; TCRdb stores in-frame clones only, minus some. The sample lists about 120,000 clones; roughly 95% were seen once. Sequences were derived from CD4+ or CD8+ T cells sorted from blood, sampled in a trial of the OX40 agonist ivuxolimab. These receptors were collected from an adult with an advanced solid tumor such as melanoma, head and neck, liver or kidney cancer.

J is TRBJ2-7 and V is TRBV21-1; TRBD1, the table's D call, lacks a check against the DNA. TRBV21-1 is labeled a pseudogene. The CDR3 covers 14 residues. The CDR3 spells CASSKGVQGYEQYF. In DNA, the CDR3 is TGTGCCAGCAGCAAAGGGGTACAGGGGTACGAGCAGTACTTC.

CDR3 protein: CASSQFNRGKAFF. The DNA of the CDR3 is TGCGCCAGCAGCCAGTTTAACAGGGGGAAAGCTTTCTTT. V usage is TRBV4-1 and J usage is TRBJ1-1; 8 nucleotides agree with TRBD1. Germline V CDR1 and CDR2: MGHRA, YSYEKL. With V trimmed by 3 bases and J by 9 bases, 6 bases remained unmatched. CDR3 length: 13 amino acids.

The V call is TRBV28, the J call TRBJ2-1; maybe TRBD2 (5 bases). The CDR3 covers 14 residues. Germline CDR1 reads MDHEN; CDR2 reads SYDVKM. Trimming pared 7 bases from V and 9 bases from J, leaving 19 bases between. The CDR3 here is CASTRELGVVEQFF. For the CDR3, the DNA is TGTGCCAGCACTAGGGAACTAGGAGTGGTTGAGCAGTTCTTC.

The J gene is TRBJ1-2, the V gene TRBV19; no clear D. Germline lookup yields CDR1 LNHDA and CDR2 SQIVND (reference sequence). CDR3 length equals 13 residues. V was clipped by 3 bases and J by 2 bases, with 7 bases between them. In nucleotides, the CDR3 is TGTGCCAGTAGTATTCGGGAAAACTATGGCTACACCTTC. Translating it yields CASSIRENYGYTF.

This chain connects TRBV28 to TRBJ2-7, with a possible D match to TRBD1 (6 bases). CDR1 and CDR2 from the germline V gene are MDHEN and SYDVKM. This CDR3 is 14 amino acids long. Trimming shortened V by 5 bases and J by 3 bases, and 14 bases separated the two germline ends. The CDR3 DNA sequence: TGTGCCAGCAGTGCTGGGGGCCCGCGCTACGAGCAGTACTTC. Protein product: CASSAGGPRYEQYF.

The chain uses TRBV28 and TRBJ1-5, with D unclear. V gave up 2 bases and J gave up 0 bases, with 8 bases separating them. The germline CDR1 and CDR2 sequences are MDHEN and SYDVKM. The CDR3 contains 15 residues. CDR3 loop: CASSLVGYSNQPQHF. As DNA, the CDR3 is TGTGCCAGCAGTTTAGTGGGCTATAGCAATCAGCCCCAGCATTTT.

The chain combines TRBV9 with TRBJ2-1, with a weak D call TRBD2 (6 bases). Trimming shortened V by 3 bases and J by 4 bases, and 14 bases separated the two germline ends. The CDR3 runs to 15 residues. Per germline, CDR1 SGDLS and CDR2 YYNGEE. The CDR3 DNA is TGTGCCAGCAGCGCAAGACTAGGACAATACAATGAGCAGTTCTTC. It codes for CASSARLGQYNEQFF.

V is TRBV19 and J is TRBJ1-3, with 9 bases matching TRBD1. CDR1 is LNHDA, CDR2 SQIVND, per germline (reference sequence). Unmatched junction bases numbered 11, after V lost 6 bases and J lost 8 bases. The CDR3 covers 15 residues. CDR3 sequence reads: CASRTGGARRDTIYF. The DNA for the CDR3 is TGTGCCAGTAGGACAGGGGGTGCCCGCCGGGACACCATATATTTT.

This clone was seen just once. CDR3 in DNA: TGTGCCAGCAGTTGGGACAGGGCGGAGACCGGGGAGCTGTTTTTT. This codes for CASSWDRAETGELFF. The chain has TRBV7-8 and TRBJ2-2, with 9 bases lining up with TRBD1. This CDR3 comprises 15 residues. Trimming at V came to 6 bases and at J to 5 bases, leaving 7 bases not matched to a gene. Per germline, CDR1 SGHVS and CDR2 FQNEAQ.

The chain joins TRBV28 to TRBJ2-2; perhaps TRBD1 as D (6 bases). V was pared by 1 base and J by 7 bases, with 25 bases between. The CDR3 consists of 19 residues. From germline, CDR1 is MDHEN and CDR2 SYDVKM. The CDR3 DNA follows: TGTGCCAGCAGTTTATCCTACAGGGCTGGTAGAGGGGTGATCGGGGAGCTGTTTTTT. It translates to CASSLSYRAGRGVIGELFF.

The chain carries TRBV5-1 and TRBJ2-1, with 10 bases lining up with TRBD2. With V trimmed by 4 bases and J by 5 bases, 6 bases remained unmatched. Germline CDR1 is SGHRS and CDR2 is YFSETQ. The CDR3 length is 15 residues. Written as DNA, the CDR3 is TGCGCCAGCAGCGTCCTAGCGGGGGCCAACAATGAGCAGTTCTTC. This sequence encodes CASSVLAGANNEQFF.

This sequence joins TRBV11-3 and TRBJ1-1; 7 nucleotides match TRBD1. This CDR3 comprises 12 residues. Germline V gene sequence: CDR1 SGHNT, CDR2 YENEEA. The V gene end was trimmed by 5 bases and the J gene end by 6 bases; junction bases not matched to a gene: 3. CDR3 amino acids: CASSTGTAEAFF. CDR3 sequence (DNA): TGTGCCAGCAGCACGGGGACAGCTGAAGCTTTCTTT.

This chain's CDR3 is CASSRSRGAGEQFF. The DNA for the CDR3 is TGTGCCAGCAGTCGTAGTCGGGGGGCTGGTGAGCAGTTCTTC. V gene TRBV7-2 combines with J gene TRBJ2-1, with D perhaps TRBD2 (7 bases). Germline values: CDR1 SGHTA, CDR2 FQGNSA. Trimming removed 6 bases from V and 9 bases from J, with 18 bases in between. There are 14 residues in the CDR3.

The J gene is TRBJ2-7, the V gene TRBV6-6; TRBD1 agrees at 7 bases. The length of the CDR3 is 12 residues. With V trimmed by 8 bases and J by 1 base, 2 bases remained unmatched. Germline assignment: CDR1 MNHNY and CDR2 SVGAGI (reference sequence). CDR3 protein: CASGTVSYEQYF. The DNA for the CDR3 is TGTGCCAGCGGGACAGTTTCCTACGAGCAGTACTTC.

CDR3 residues: CASGRQTGYGYTF. Written as DNA, the CDR3 is TGTGCCAGCGGCCGACAGACGGGCTATGGCTACACCTTC. This chain uses TRBV2 with TRBJ1-2, with D possibly being TRBD1 (5 bases). Germline V gives CDR1 SNHLY, CDR2 FYNNEI. The CDR3 consists of 13 residues. Trimming took 8 bases from V and 4 from J, leaving 14 bases between them.

The chain employs TRBV4-3 and TRBJ2-3; 7 nucleotides match TRBD1. Germline V lookup: CDR1 LGHNA, CDR2 YSLEER. This CDR3 region has 18 residues. The ends lost 0 bases at V and 1 base at J; junction bases unmatched: 10. The CDR3 DNA sequence: TGCGCCAGCAGCCAAGATCAGTATCGGACAGGCCGCACAGATACGCAGTATTTT. Protein product: CASSQDQYRTGRTDTQYF.

This chain uses TRBV5-6 with TRBJ2-6; D is perhaps TRBD1 or TRBD2 (5 bases each). Germline CDR1 SGHDT, CDR2 YYEEEE. The CDR3 loop spans 16 amino acids. V lost 4 bases to trimming and J lost 0 bases, with 11 bases between them. The DNA for the CDR3 is TGTGCCAGCAGCCCGGTAGGGACCTCTGGGGCCAACGTCCTGACTTTC. It yields the protein CASSPVGTSGANVLTF. The full variable domain, completed using reference TRBV5-6 and TRBJ2-6, is DAGVTQSPTHLIKTRGQQVTLRCSPKSGHDTVSWYQQALGQGPQFIFQYYEEEERQRGNFPDRFSGHQFPNYSSELNVNALLLGDSALYLCASSPVGTSGANVLTFGAGSRLTVL.

The chain carries TRBV28 and TRBJ1-2; 7 bases are a match to TRBD1. Germline CDR1 MDHEN, CDR2 SYDVKM. V lost 5 bases, J lost 8 bases, and 14 bases stayed unmatched. The CDR3 runs 15 residues. CDR3 loop: CASSQLRAGGLGYTF. CDR3 sequence (DNA): TGTGCCAGCAGTCAACTTCGCGCAGGGGGTTTGGGCTACACCTTC.

This chain links TRBV6-6 with TRBJ2-3, with D possibly matching TRBD2 (6 bases). Trimming took 1 base from V and 2 from J, leaving 7 bases between them. From germline, CDR1 is MNHNY and CDR2 SVGAGI (reference sequence). The CDR3 consists of 14 residues. CDR3 protein: CASSYWGDTDTQYF. The CDR3, as DNA: TGTGCCAGCAGTTACTGGGGGGACACAGATACGCAGTATTTT.

This chain connects TRBV30 to TRBJ1-1; D is perhaps TRBD1 (6 bases). The CDR3 spans 15 residues. Trimming took 0 bases from V and 1 from J, leaving 12 bases between them. The germline gives CDR1 GTSNPN, CDR2 SVGIG (reference sequence). CDR3 residues: CAWSVGGGWNTEAFF. In DNA form, the CDR3 reads TGTGCCTGGAGTGTAGGAGGGGGGTGGAACACTGAAGCTTTCTTT.

This rearrangement joins TRBV29-1 to TRBJ2-7, with D possibly called TRBD1 or TRBD2 (5 bases each). V was trimmed by 3 bases and J by 0 bases, leaving 9 bases between them. The CDR3 consists of 13 residues. Germline CDR1 reads SQVTM; CDR2 reads ANQGSEA. The CDR3 DNA reads as TGCAGCGTTGATCGTGGGGGCTCCTACGAGCAGTACTTC. Translated, it gives CSVDRGGSYEQYF.